This T cell receptor beta chain was recorded in a study of T cells in Graves' hyperthyroidism and ophthalmopathy. General study results and limits: Clonotypes that were expanded in thyroid above 0.001 mostly appeared in blood too.

The length of the CDR3 is 15 residues. Germline V lookup: CDR1 MNHEY, CDR2 SMNVEV (reference sequence). V shed 2 bases and J shed 5 bases, with 13 bases lying between them. From RNA transcripts, TCR beta CDR3 regions were amplified. Using the HTBI primer set, a first-round RT-PCR was run on the TCR CDR3. TCRdb reprocessed the multiplex PCR reads via MiXCR and lists one record per CDR3 protein. The data show 490,000 or so distinct CDR3 sequences, 15% to 20% seen once. The table lists this clonotype with many counts. Its antigen is not identified. The rearrangement joins TRBV27 to TRBJ2-1; D is perhaps TRBD2 (6 bases). This receptor was identified in a woman aged 25 to 39 with Graves' ophthalmopathy. Sequencing input: blood. For the CDR3, the DNA is TGTGCCAGCAGTTTAACCGGGGGAACGAACAATGAGCAGTTCTTC. Protein: CASSLTGGTNNEQFF.